Following are 22 T cell receptor beta chains from one sample sequenced in a study of T cell repertoires in ileal Crohn's disease. Time point: neoterminal ileum biopsy at postoperative endoscopy, about 6 months after surgery. Assay used: immunoSEQ multiplex PCR; TCRdb lists only in-frame clones, some missing. The sample contains roughly 60,000 clones, around 90% of which appear only once. Sequenced: ileal tissue. The receptors here all came from an adult with Crohn's disease.

The rearrangement links TRBV15 to TRBJ2-1; the D gene is possibly TRBD2 (7 bases). Germline lookup yields CDR1 LNHNV and CDR2 YYDKDF (reference sequence). This CDR3 is built from 14 residues. Trimming shortened V by 4 bases and J by 7 bases, and 14 bases separated the two germline ends. CDR3 bases: TGTGCCACCAGCACCCGGGGAGGGGGAAATGAGCAGTTCTTC. It specifies CATSTRGGGNEQFF.

This chain connects TRBV4-2 to TRBJ2-7; 8 positions match TRBD2. The V segment lost 4 bases and the J segment 0 bases; nucleotides outside the gene matches: 14. CDR3 length equals 18 residues. Germline assignment: CDR1 LGHNA and CDR2 YNFKEQ. For the CDR3, the DNA is TGTGCCAGCAGCCCTTCCGCGGGGACGGGGGGGATCTCCTACGAGCAGTACTTC. This sequence encodes CASSPSAGTGGISYEQYF.

The chain carries TRBV25-1 and TRBJ2-1; TRBD2 matches 10 bases. Germline V gene data show CDR1 as MGHDK and CDR2 as SYGVNS. CDR3 size: 15 residues. V shed 10 bases, J shed 9 bases, and the junction held 15 bases outside the gene matches. The CDR3 nucleotides read TGTGCCACAGTGAAGTCTAGCGGGAGAGGTGGTGAGCAGTTCTTC. Translated: CATVKSSGRGGEQFF.

This chain connects TRBV27 to TRBJ2-1, with a possible D match to TRBD1 (5 bases). V was clipped by 4 bases and J by 7 bases, with 8 bases between them. Germline values: CDR1 MNHEY, CDR2 SMNVEV (reference sequence). The CDR3 runs 12 residues. CDR3 loop: CASSSRDNEQFF. DNA of the CDR3: TGTGCCAGCAGTTCCAGGGATAATGAGCAGTTCTTC.

This clone was seen a single time. The chain combines TRBV6-1 with TRBJ2-1; a possible D gene is TRBD1 (7 bases). The CDR3 runs 15 residues. Trimming removed 5 bases at V and 6 bases at J, with 17 bases between. CDR1 and CDR2 (germline): MNHNS, SASEGT. CDR3 coding DNA: TGTGCCAGCAGTACACAGACAGGGAGGTTCAATGAGCAGTTCTTC. Translated: CASSTQTGRFNEQFF.

This sequence joins TRBV7-8 and TRBJ1-2, with D unclear. The germline V gene has CDR1 SGHVS and CDR2 FQNEAQ. Trimming shortened V by 5 bases and J by 3 bases, and 4 bases separated the two germline ends. The CDR3 contains 11 residues. Here the CDR3 reads CASSEDYGYTF. CDR3 nucleotides: TGTGCCAGCAGCGAGGACTATGGCTACACCTTC.

The chain joins TRBV9 to TRBJ2-3; a weak D match, TRBD2 (6 bases). The CDR3 extends over 17 amino acids. Germline values: CDR1 SGDLS, CDR2 YYNGEE. Trimming took off 4 bases at V and 2 bases at J, with 20 bases between the two ends. The CDR3 bases are TGTGCCAGCAGCCCAAGCGGACTAATTATTTACACAGATACGCAGTATTTT. Protein sequence: CASSPSGLIIYTDTQYF.

The chain combines TRBV2 with TRBJ2-5; D is uncertain. Per germline, CDR1 SNHLY and CDR2 FYNNEI. V shed 8 bases and J shed 4 bases, with 14 bases lying between them. CDR3 length equals 13 residues. CDR3: CASRYYSRETQYF. The CDR3 DNA sequence: TGTGCCAGCCGATATTATAGTCGAGAGACCCAGTACTTC.

This clone turned up a few times. The chain uses TRBV6-1 and TRBJ1-2, with a possible D match to TRBD1 (6 bases). The germline CDR1 and CDR2 sequences are MNHNS and SASEGT. CDR3 length equals 15 residues. The V gene lost 4 bases and the J gene lost 4 bases, with 16 bases spanning the gap. The CDR3 region is CASSVLQTGSYGYTF. The CDR3 bases are TGTGCCAGCAGTGTCTTACAGACAGGAAGCTATGGCTACACCTTC.

The rearrangement links TRBV6-6 to TRBJ1-1; D remains unclear. The CDR3 has 10 residues. Germline CDR1 reads MNHNY; CDR2 reads SVGAGI (reference sequence). Trimming stripped 6 bases from V and 7 bases from J, with 6 bases between. In nucleotides, the CDR3 is TGTGCCAGCAGATCGGGTGAAGCTTTCTTT. It translates to CASRSGEAFF.

This chain's CDR3 is CASSPDRDGYTF. CDR3 in DNA: TGTGCCAGCAGCCCTGACAGGGATGGCTACACCTTC. The chain couples TRBV5-8 to TRBJ1-2, with 7 bases matching TRBD1. Germline CDR1 SGHTS, CDR2 YDEGEE. The J segment lost 6 bases and the V segment lost 4 bases, leaving 3 bases of the junction unmatched. The CDR3 spans 12 residues.

This clone turned up a few times. Other DNA sequences in the sample encode the same CDR3. The V call is TRBV4-3, the J call TRBJ1-5; D unresolved. Per germline, CDR1 LGHNA and CDR2 YSLEER. The CDR3 is 13 amino acids. The V and J ends lost 0 bases and 4 bases respectively, with 4 bases between them. The CDR3 nucleotides read TGCGCCAGCAGCCAAGAGAGAAATCAGCCCCAGCATTTT. It codes for CASSQERNQPQHF.

This chain links TRBV5-4 with TRBJ1-2; the match to TRBD1 covers 8 bases. The CDR3 has 14 residues. In germline, CDR1 is SGHNT, CDR2 YYREEE (reference sequence). The ends lost 4 bases at V and 2 bases at J; junction bases unmatched: 4. Here the CDR3 reads CASSRQGMNYGYTF. The CDR3 DNA follows: TGTGCCAGCAGCCGACAGGGGATGAACTATGGCTACACCTTC.

This chain links TRBV6-4 with TRBJ1-3, with D perhaps matching TRBD1 (5 bases). CDR3 size: 13 residues. CDR1 and CDR2 (germline): MRHNA, SNTAGT. V gave up 3 bases and J gave up 2 bases, with 5 bases separating them. Written as DNA, the CDR3 is TGTGCCAGCAGTGAGACAGCTGGAAACACCATATATTTT. Translation: CASSETAGNTIYF.

CDR3 amino acids: CAWGPVRGDYGYTF. The DNA of the CDR3 is TGTGCCTGGGGGCCGGTCAGGGGGGACTATGGCTACACCTTC. The chain employs TRBV30 and TRBJ1-2; 7 positions match TRBD1. J lost 3 bases, V lost 5 bases, and 9 bases had no gene match. The CDR3 is made up of 14 amino acids. Germline V gene data show CDR1 as GTSNPN and CDR2 as SVGIG (reference sequence).

This chain connects TRBV4-2 to TRBJ2-7; TRBD2 is a possible D gene (6 bases). V dropped 0 bases and J dropped 4 bases, with 13 bases sitting between them. In germline, CDR1 is LGHNA, CDR2 YNFKEQ. This CDR3 is built from 15 residues. The CDR3 bases are TGTGCCAGCAGCCAAGATCTAACGGGGGTATACGAGCAGTACTTC. Its protein is CASSQDLTGVYEQYF.

The chain links TRBV6-5 to TRBJ1-1; possibly TRBD1 for D (6 bases). Trimming cost V 5 bases and J 8 bases, with 15 bases left between them. Germline V gene lookup returns CDR1 MNHEY and CDR2 SVGAGI. The length of the CDR3 is 13 residues. CDR3 bases: TGTGCCAGCAGTCAGCCGGGGGGCGCGGAAGCTTTCTTT. Translation: CASSQPGGAEAFF.

This chain connects TRBV5-1 to TRBJ2-3; 10 bases fit TRBD1. With 4 bases clipped from V and 2 bases from J, the junction kept 4 bases outside the gene matches. The germline V gene has CDR1 SGHRS and CDR2 YFSETQ. CDR3 size: 15 residues. The CDR3 region is CASSPGTGDTDTQYF. CDR3 bases: TGCGCCAGCAGCCCAGGGACAGGGGACACAGATACGCAGTATTTT.

The genes are TRBV7-2 and TRBJ2-1, with D maybe TRBD1 (6 bases). CDR1 and CDR2 (germline): SGHTA, FQGNSA. The CDR3 is 16 residues long. V gave up 5 bases and J gave up 4 bases, with 18 bases separating them. The CDR3 region has the DNA TGTGCCAGCAGCCCCCAAACAGGGTTTAGATACAATGAGCAGTTCTTC. The encoded protein is CASSPQTGFRYNEQFF.

CDR3 region: CASSRGQGAYNEQFF. CDR3 nucleotides: TGTGCCAGCAGTCGGGGACAGGGGGCATACAATGAGCAGTTCTTC. The chain employs TRBV6-1 and TRBJ2-1, with 12 bases matching TRBD1. V dropped 5 bases and J dropped 4; count of bases not matched to a gene: 3. The CDR3 extends over 15 amino acids. Germline CDR1 MNHNS, CDR2 SASEGT.

The genes are TRBV11-2 and TRBJ1-5; TRBD1 agrees at 9 bases. After removal of 2 bases from V and 2 bases from J, the junction contained 4 bases not matched to a gene. Germline-derived CDR1 and CDR2 are SGHAT and FQNNGV. CDR3 size: 16 residues. CDR3 in amino acids: CASSLTGGAGNQPQHF. Written as DNA, the CDR3 is TGTGCCAGCAGCTTAACAGGGGGCGCCGGCAATCAGCCCCAGCATTTT.

The gene calls are TRBV19 and TRBJ1-4, with D tentatively TRBD1 (5 bases). Trimming removed 6 bases from V and 7 bases from J, with 18 bases in between. CDR3 length: 15 amino acids. Germline loops: CDR1 LNHDA, CDR2 SQIVND (reference sequence). CDR3 DNA sequence: TGTGCCAGTAGCATTACAGGCGTAGGTGGTGAAAAACTGTTTTTT. Translation gives CASSITGVGGEKLFF.